The rows below give T cell receptor beta chains drawn from one sample of a study of blood T cell repertoires in COVID-19. The method was immunoSEQ multiplex PCR; TCRdb's version includes in-frame clones alone and lacks a portion of them. The data show about 110,000 clones, about 85% seen once. Sample: peripheral blood. All receptors derive from a woman aged 70-85 years with acute or convalescent COVID-19. CDR3s include the opening cysteine and the closing phenylalanine or tryptophan. The D gene is left open where the match is weak. Expanded clones get a size class; other rows say once, few or many, or leave the size out.

D gene	V gene	J gene	clone size	CDR3 DNA	CDR3 protein
TRBD2	TRBV6-2/TRBV6-3	TRBJ2-1	NA	TGTGCCAGCAGTGCACGGGGGGGCGGGAGCGATGAGCAGTTCTTC	CASSARGGGSDEQFF
TRBD2	TRBV3-1/TRBV3-2	TRBJ2-1	NA	TGTGCCAGCAGCCACCACCGCAGTACTAGCGGAGGTGATGAGCAGTTCTTC	CASSHHRSTSGGDEQFF
NA	TRBV10-1	TRBJ1-3	NA	TGCGCCACCCCTCCTGGAAACACCATATATTTT	CATPPGNTIYF
TRBD2	TRBV19	TRBJ2-1	NA	TGTGCCAGTAGTCAAAGCGGGGGATCCTACAATGAGCAGTTCTTC	CASSQSGGSYNEQFF
NA	TRBV9	TRBJ1-1	NA	TGTGCCAGCAGCGTAGCAGGGATGGGGGGCACTGAAGCTTTCTTT	CASSVAGMGGTEAFF
NA	TRBV5-1	TRBJ1-1	NA	TGCGCCAGCAGCTTTACGGGGGATGACACTGAAGCTTTCTTT	CASSFTGDDTEAFF
TRBD1	TRBV5-6	TRBJ1-3	NA	TGTGCCAGCAGCTCCTTGGACAGGCGCTCTGGAAACACCATATATTTT	CASSSLDRRSGNTIYF
TRBD1	TRBV6-5	TRBJ1-2	NA	TGTGCCAGCAGTTACTCCAGGGGGGCCTATGGCTACACCTTC	CASSYSRGAYGYTF
NA	TRBV4-3	TRBJ1-2	NA	TGCGCCAGCAGCCAAGATGGACAGCGTGGCTACACCTTC	CASSQDGQRGYTF
TRBD1	TRBV3-1/TRBV3-2	TRBJ1-6	NA	TGTGCCAGCAGCCAGCTCGGGCAGGGGGGCACACCCCTCCACTTT	CASSQLGQGGTPLHF
NA	TRBV9	TRBJ2-1	NA	TGTGCCAGCAGCCCTACACGGCAGCGGAATGAGCAGTTCTTC	CASSPTRQRNEQFF
TRBD2	TRBV11-2	TRBJ2-3	NA	TGTGCCAGCAGCTTAACTCCAGCGGGAGTTGCCACAGATACGCAGTATTTT	CASSLTPAGVATDTQYF
TRBD1	TRBV3-1/TRBV3-2	TRBJ1-5	once	TGTGCCAGCAGCCTCGGACAGGGGCGGTCTGGAGCCCAGCATTTT	CASSLGQGRSGAQHF
NA	TRBV28	TRBJ1-1	NA	TGTGCCAGCAGTCAAGGCAGGGAATCTGAAGCTTTCTTT	CASSQGRESEAFF
TRBD1	TRBV28	TRBJ2-3	NA	TGTGCCAGCAGTTTCCAGGGACAGAACACAGATACGCAGTATTTT	CASSFQGQNTDTQYF
NA	TRBV28	TRBJ1-4	NA	TGTGCCAGCAGTTTAAGGGTGAGGGACTCAAAACTGTTTTTT	CASSLRVRDSKLFF
TRBD1	TRBV6-5	TRBJ1-2	NA	TGTGCCAGCAGCAGTACAGGGGTCCGTGGCTACACCTTC	CASSSTGVRGYTF
TRBD1	TRBV6-2/TRBV6-3	TRBJ2-5	NA	TGTGCCAGCAGTCGGGGACAGGGAGGGAAGGTTCAAGAGACCCAGTACTTC	CASSRGQGGKVQETQYF
NA	TRBV7-9	TRBJ2-2	NA	TGTGCCAGCAGCTTAACGGGTCCAAACACCGGGGAGCTGTTTTTT	CASSLTGPNTGELFF
NA	TRBV23-1	TRBJ1-2	few	TGCGCCAGCAGTCAATCATCGGAGAACTATGGCTACACCTTC	CASSQSSENYGYTF
NA	TRBV6-1	TRBJ1-1	once	TGTGCCAGCAGTGAAGCCAGGGGTCACACTGAAGCTTTCTTT	CASSEARGHTEAFF
TRBD1	TRBV27	TRBJ1-2	NA	TGTGCCAGCAGTTACGACAGGGGGCGCAGAGGCTACACCTTC	CASSYDRGRRGYTF
NA	TRBV11-3	TRBJ2-5	NA	TGTGCCAGCAGCACCGGGACACAAGAGACCCAGTACTTC	CASSTGTQETQYF
NA	TRBV7-2	TRBJ1-5	NA	TGTGCCAGCAGCCAAGACCGGGTTTATCAGCCCCAGCATTTT	CASSQDRVYQPQHF
NA	TRBV5-1	TRBJ2-6	NA	TGCGCCAGCAGCTTGGACATCTCTGGGGCCAACGTCCTGACTTTC	CASSLDISGANVLTF
NA	TRBV5-1	TRBJ2-7	once	TGCGCCAGCAGCGGGGGAGGAGGGGAGTCACGGGAGCAGTACTTC	CASSGGGGESREQYF
TRBD1	TRBV7-9	TRBJ2-7	few	TGTGCCAGCAGCCTGGACAGGGTGTCTCCTTACGAGCAGTACTTC	CASSLDRVSPYEQYF
NA	TRBV6-4	TRBJ1-6	NA	TGTGCCAGCAGTGTCGGTCCGGCCAGGGTTATCAATTCACCCCTCCACTTT	CASSVGPARVINSPLHF
TRBD1	TRBV7-9	TRBJ1-1	once	TGTGCCAGCAGCACGGCAGGGGGCTGGGGCACTGAAGCTTTCTTT	CASSTAGGWGTEAFF
NA	TRBV5-4	TRBJ2-5	NA	TGTGCCAGCAGCTTGGGGAGCGGGGAGACCCAGTACTTC	CASSLGSGETQYF
TRBD1	TRBV6-2/TRBV6-3	TRBJ1-2	few	TGTGCCAGCAGTTACTCGCCAGACAGGGCCTATGGCTACACCTTC	CASSYSPDRAYGYTF
NA	TRBV5-1	TRBJ1-6	NA	TGCGCCAGCAGCTTGGCCGGGAGCAGCTCCTATAATTCACCCCTCCACTTT	CASSLAGSSSYNSPLHF
TRBD1	TRBV3-1/TRBV3-2	TRBJ1-6	NA	TGTGCCAGCAGCCCGGGGGACAGGAGTTATAATTCACCCCTCCACTTT	CASSPGDRSYNSPLHF
TRBD1	TRBV18	TRBJ1-2	NA	TGTGCCAGCTCACCGGAAGGGGGCGCAGGAGGCTACACCTTC	CASSPEGGAGGYTF
TRBD1	TRBV5-6	TRBJ2-3	few	TGTGCCAGCAGCGGCCGGGACAGGGCTACAGATACGCAGTATTTT	CASSGRDRATDTQYF
TRBD1	TRBV6-2/TRBV6-3	TRBJ2-1	NA	TGTGCCAGCAGTTACCCGGGACAGGGTTCTTATGAGCAGTTCTTC	CASSYPGQGSYEQFF
TRBD2	TRBV7-8	TRBJ2-1	once	TGTGCCAGCAGCTTAGCGAGGGCTAGCGGGAAGGGCAATGAGCAGTTCTTC	CASSLARASGKGNEQFF
TRBD2	TRBV5-1	TRBJ2-1	NA	TGCGCCAGCAGCTTGGGGGCTATAGCGGGGGAATACAATGAGCAGTTCTTC	CASSLGAIAGEYNEQFF
NA	TRBV27	TRBJ2-7	once	TGTGCCAGCAGTTTCAGCGGATACGAGCAGTACTTC	CASSFSGYEQYF
TRBD2	TRBV5-6	TRBJ2-5	NA	TGTGCCAGCAGCTTAGTACTAGCGGGATATGAGACCCAGTACTTC	CASSLVLAGYETQYF
TRBD1	TRBV30	TRBJ1-1	NA	TGTGCCTGGGGGAAGGGACAGGGATACACTGAAGCTTTCTTT	CAWGKGQGYTEAFF
NA	TRBV28	TRBJ1-2	NA	TGTGCCAGCAGCCGCATCTTCCAGTCTAACTATGGCTACACCTTC	CASSRIFQSNYGYTF
TRBD2	TRBV5-4	TRBJ2-3	once	TGTGCCAGCAGCTTGGCTAGCGGGGTTGCAGATACGCAGTATTTT	CASSLASGVADTQYF
NA	TRBV28	TRBJ1-2	NA	TGTGCCAGCAGTTTGGGCGGGAGGTCACTCTATGGCTACACCTTC	CASSLGGRSLYGYTF
NA	TRBV20-1	TRBJ1-1	NA	TGCAGTGCTAGTAGCCAACGTTTGAACACTGAAGCTTTCTTT	CSASSQRLNTEAFF
NA	TRBV28	TRBJ1-3	NA	TGTGTTTCAGGGTACGGAAACACCATATATTTT	CVSGYGNTIYF
NA	TRBV3-1/TRBV3-2	TRBJ1-1	NA	TGTGCCAGCAGCCCCCCCCCGATCAGGGACACTGAAGCTTTCTTT	CASSPPPIRDTEAFF
NA	TRBV11-3	TRBJ1-1	NA	TGTGCCAGCAGCACAGGGATGAGAGCGTCGAACACTGAAGCTTTCTTT	CASSTGMRASNTEAFF
NA	TRBV5-1	TRBJ2-5	few	TGCGCCAGCAGCTTGGAATCTGGGCAGGAAGGAGAGACCCAGTACTTC	CASSLESGQEGETQYF
TRBD1	TRBV28	TRBJ2-7	few	TGTGCCACCGGGACAGGACGCGAGCAGTACTTC	CATGTGREQYF
TRBD1	TRBV5-5	TRBJ1-5	NA	TGTGCCAGCAGCTTGGATCCTGGGACAGGGGTTCAGCCCCAGCATTTT	CASSLDPGTGVQPQHF
TRBD1	TRBV7-2	TRBJ2-3	NA	TGTGCCAGCAGCCCCGGGACAGGGACCCTTGATGCGCAGTATTTT	CASSPGTGTLDAQYF